One sample yielded the 8 T cell receptor beta chains listed below, sequenced in a study of shared clonotypes between healthy human individuals. Sequencing used immunoSEQ multiplex PCR; TCRdb keeps in-frame clones, though not all of them. The repertoire holds about 1.1 million clones, with around 78% as singletons. Material: memory CD4+ T cells from PBMCs. The subset here: CD45RA-negative fraction. Source of these receptors: a man between 18 and 35 years old in good health. Some clones in this sample may be carry-over from other donors' samples.

The V gene is TRBV4-1, the J gene TRBJ2-7; unclear D gene. The CDR3 length is 16 residues. V lost 0 bases to trimming and J lost 0 bases, with 12 bases between them. CDR1 is MGHRA, CDR2 YSYEKL, per germline. CDR3 in amino acids: CASSQDMSQISYEQYF. CDR3 bases: TGCGCCAGCAGCCAAGATATGTCACAGATCTCCTACGAGCAGTACTTC.

The chain couples TRBV13 to TRBJ2-5; D not resolved. The ends were cut back, 5 bases at V and 5 bases at J, with 9 bases in the middle. This CDR3 is 12 amino acids long. CDR1 is PRHDT, CDR2 FYEKMQ, per germline (reference sequence). The CDR3 DNA is TGTGCCAGCAGCGAGATCGGGGAGACCCAGTACTTC. Encoded protein: CASSEIGETQYF.

This clone was counted a few times. The V gene is TRBV5-4, the J gene TRBJ1-1; D uncertain. Germline CDR1 is SGHNT and CDR2 is YYREEE (reference sequence). The CDR3 runs to 13 residues. The V gene lost 0 bases and the J gene lost 7 bases, with 10 bases spanning the gap. This chain's CDR3 is CASSLGGRVEAFF. The CDR3 DNA is TGTGCCAGCAGCTTGGGAGGAAGGGTTGAAGCTTTCTTT.

This chain connects TRBV11-3 to TRBJ2-7, with D possibly called TRBD1 or TRBD2 (5 bases each). The CDR3 loop spans 14 amino acids. Per the germline V gene, CDR1 is SGHNT and CDR2 is YENEEA. V lost 1 base, J lost 1 base, and 8 bases lay in between. This CDR3 is CASSLVGESYEQYF. The DNA of the CDR3 is TGTGCCAGCAGCTTAGTGGGGGAGTCCTACGAGCAGTACTTC.

Points on this clone: This sample includes further DNA sequences coding for the same CDR3. The V and J genes are TRBV5-1 and TRBJ2-1; the match to TRBD2 covers 9 bases. The CDR3 consists of 15 residues. Trimming took 4 bases from V and 0 from J; bases not matched to a gene: 2. Germline assignment: CDR1 SGHRS and CDR2 YFSETQ. CDR3 loop: CASSILAGSYNEQFF. In DNA form, the CDR3 reads TGCGCCAGCAGCATACTAGCGGGCTCCTACAATGAGCAGTTCTTC.

The V and J genes are TRBV6-5 and TRBJ2-2; D gene ambiguous. Germline V CDR1 and CDR2: MNHEY, SVGAGI. The CDR3 consists of 13 residues. V lost 6 bases to trimming and J lost 0 bases, with 5 bases between them. CDR3 in amino acids: CASRRTNTGELFF. CDR3 coding DNA: TGTGCCAGCAGACGGACGAACACCGGGGAGCTGTTTTTT.

As regards this clone: The sample contains more than one DNA sequence encoding this CDR3. The CDR3 coding sequence is TGTGCCAGCAGCTTAGGTCGTGCGGATACGCAGTATTTT. This codes for CASSLGRADTQYF. V gene TRBV11-2 combines with J gene TRBJ2-3; D unresolved. Germline values: CDR1 SGHAT, CDR2 FQNNGV. V lost 1 base and J lost 6, with 8 bases in between. The CDR3 consists of 13 residues.

The gene calls are TRBV2 and TRBJ2-2, with D perhaps TRBD1 or TRBD2 (5 bases each). The V end lost 5 bases, the J end lost 0 bases, and 10 bases lay between the germline ends. Germline CDR1 SNHLY, CDR2 FYNNEI. This CDR3 is 15 amino acids long. The CDR3 nucleotides are TGTGCCAGCAGTCCTCAGGGAGCGAACACCGGGGAGCTGTTTTTT. It is translated as CASSPQGANTGELFF. Supplemented by reference TRBV2 and TRBJ2-2, the full variable domain reads EPEVTQTPSHQVTQMGQEVILRCVPISNHLYFYWYRQILGQKVEFLVSFYNNEISEKSEIFDDQFSVERPDGSNFTLKIRSTKLEDSAMYFCASSPQGANTGELFFGEGSRLTVL.